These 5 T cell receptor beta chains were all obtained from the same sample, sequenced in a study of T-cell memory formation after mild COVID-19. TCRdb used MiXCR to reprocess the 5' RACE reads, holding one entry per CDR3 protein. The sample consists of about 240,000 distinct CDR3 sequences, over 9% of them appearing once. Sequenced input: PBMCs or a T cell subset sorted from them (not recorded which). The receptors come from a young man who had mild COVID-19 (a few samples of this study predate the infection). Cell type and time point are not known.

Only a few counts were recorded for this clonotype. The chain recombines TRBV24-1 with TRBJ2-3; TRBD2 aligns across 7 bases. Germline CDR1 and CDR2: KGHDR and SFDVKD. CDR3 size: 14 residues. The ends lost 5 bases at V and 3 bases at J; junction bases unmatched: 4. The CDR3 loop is CATSVQGGTDTQYF. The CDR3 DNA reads TGTGCCACCAGTGTGCAGGGAGGGACAGATACGCAGTATTTT.

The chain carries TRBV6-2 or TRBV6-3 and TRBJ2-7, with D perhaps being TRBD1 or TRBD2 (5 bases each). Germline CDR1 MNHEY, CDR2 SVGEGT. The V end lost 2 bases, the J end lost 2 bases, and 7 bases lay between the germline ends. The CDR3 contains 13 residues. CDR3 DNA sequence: TGTGCCAGCAGTTACGGGGGTACCTACGAGCAGTACGTC. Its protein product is CASSYGGTYEQYV.

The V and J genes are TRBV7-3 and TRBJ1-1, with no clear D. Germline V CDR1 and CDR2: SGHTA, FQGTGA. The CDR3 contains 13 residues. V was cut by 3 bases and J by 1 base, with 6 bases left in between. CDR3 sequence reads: CASSFVSNTEAFF. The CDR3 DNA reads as TGTGCCAGCAGCTTTGTTTCGAACACTGAAGCTTTCTTT.

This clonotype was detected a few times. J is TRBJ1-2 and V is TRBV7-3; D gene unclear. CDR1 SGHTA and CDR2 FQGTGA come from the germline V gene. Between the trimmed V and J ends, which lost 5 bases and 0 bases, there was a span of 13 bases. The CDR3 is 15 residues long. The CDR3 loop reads CASSPGRRANYGYTF. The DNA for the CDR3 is TGTGCCAGCAGCCCCGGACGGAGAGCTAACTATGGCTACACCTTC.

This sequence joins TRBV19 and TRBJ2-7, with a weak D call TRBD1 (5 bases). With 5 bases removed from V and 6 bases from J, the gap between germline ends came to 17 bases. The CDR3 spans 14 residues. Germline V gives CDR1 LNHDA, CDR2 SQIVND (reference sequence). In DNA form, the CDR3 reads TGTGCCAGTAGTTTCGGACACCCCCCCAGCGAGCAGTACTTC. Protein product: CASSFGHPPSEQYF.